A single sample is the source of the 18 T cell receptor beta chains below, sequenced in a study of T cells in Graves' hyperthyroidism and ophthalmopathy. Amplification yielded TCR beta CDR3 regions, with RNA transcripts as the source. First-round RT-PCR of the TCR CDR3 relied on the HTBI primer set. A single record per CDR3 protein comes from TCRdb applying MiXCR to the multiplex PCR reads. Of 600,000 to 850,000 distinct CDR3 sequences detected, roughly 20% appear once; the ten largest clones hold 16%. The sample comprised blood. The receptor source for this set is a woman in her forties or fifties with Graves' hyperthyroidism that later progressed to Graves' ophthalmopathy.

The chain recombines TRBV4-1 with TRBJ1-1; D ambiguous. V lost 3 bases and J lost 1, with 12 bases in between. This CDR3 is 15 amino acids long. Germline V lookup: CDR1 MGHRA, CDR2 YSYEKL. The CDR3 is CASSQQMGGNTEAFF. As DNA, the CDR3 is TGCGCCAGCAGCCAGCAGATGGGAGGGAACACTGAAGCTTTCTTT.

This clonotype was counted at least ten times. V is TRBV10-3 and J is TRBJ1-1; TRBD1 aligns across 7 bases. Trimming at V came to 7 bases and at J to 1 base, leaving 6 bases not matched to a gene. Germline V gives CDR1 ENHRY, CDR2 SYGVKD. The CDR3 extends over 14 amino acids. The CDR3 is CAITMTGTNTEAFF. As DNA, the CDR3 is TGTGCCATCACCATGACAGGGACGAACACTGAAGCTTTCTTT.

The CDR3 DNA sequence: TGCAGTGCTGAGTATAGCGGGGGGGACCTGACCGGGGAGCTGTTTTTT. The encoded protein is CSAEYSGGDLTGELFF. The genes are TRBV20-1 and TRBJ2-2, with 11 bases fitting TRBD2. The CDR3 runs 16 residues. The germline V gene has CDR1 DFQATT and CDR2 SNEGSKA (reference sequence). V was clipped by 5 bases and J by 5 bases; unmatched bases: 10.

This clonotype has at least ten counts. The chain uses TRBV12-3 or TRBV12-4 and TRBJ1-5, with a weak D call TRBD1 (5 bases). The CDR3 runs to 14 residues. V lost 5 bases to trimming and J lost 7 bases, with 15 bases between them. In DNA form, the CDR3 reads TGTGCCAGCAGTCCCCGGGGGGGTGGGCAGCCCCAGCATTTT. Translation: CASSPRGGGQPQHF.

The V call is TRBV2, the J call TRBJ1-2; D unresolved. Trimming removed 2 bases from V and 8 bases from J, with 3 bases in between. This CDR3 region has 10 residues. CDR1 is SNHLY and CDR2 is FYNNEI in the germline V gene. In nucleotides, the CDR3 is TGTGCCAGCAGTGAACAAGGCTACACCTTC. Translation: CASSEQGYTF.

The V call is TRBV5-1, the J call TRBJ2-7; TRBD1 aligns across 9 bases. This CDR3 has 16 amino acids. Trimming took 3 bases from V and 1 from J; bases not matched to a gene: 8. Looked up from germline, CDR1 is SGHRS and CDR2 is YFSETQ. CDR3 in amino acids: CASSSQQGARSYEQYF. CDR3 DNA: TGCGCCAGCAGCTCCCAACAGGGGGCGCGGTCCTACGAGCAGTACTTC.

The chain carries TRBV11-3 and TRBJ2-1, with 10 bases aligning to TRBD2. V gave up 3 bases and J gave up 0 bases; unmatched junction bases: 5. The germline V gene has CDR1 SGHNT and CDR2 YENEEA. The CDR3 runs to 17 residues. The CDR3 protein is CASSFSSGGTSYNEQFF. The CDR3, as DNA: TGTGCCAGCAGCTTTAGTAGCGGGGGGACCTCCTACAATGAGCAGTTCTTC.

This clonotype was counted ten times or more. The chain joins TRBV11-2 to TRBJ2-3; D is unclear. With 6 bases removed from V and 9 bases from J, the gap between germline ends came to 16 bases. The germline gives CDR1 SGHAT, CDR2 FQNNGV. The CDR3 consists of 13 residues. CDR3 sequence: CASSPIPEDTQYF. DNA of the CDR3: TGTGCCAGCAGTCCCATCCCCGAAGACACGCAGTATTTT.

This clonotype was counted ten times or more. The chain couples TRBV5-5 to TRBJ1-2, with TRBD1 identical over 12 bases. The CDR3 contains 17 residues. CDR1 SGHKS and CDR2 YYEKEE come from the germline V gene (reference sequence). V was clipped by 0 bases and J by 4 bases; unmatched bases: 7. CDR3 residues: CASSLGGQGASTYGYTF. In DNA, the CDR3 is TGTGCCAGCAGCTTGGGGGGACAGGGGGCTTCTACCTATGGCTACACCTTC.

In this sample, this clonotype turned up a few times. The rearrangement links TRBV18 to TRBJ1-5; 8 bases map to TRBD1. CDR1 KGHSH and CDR2 LQKENI come from the germline V gene. The CDR3 is made up of 15 amino acids. V dropped 6 bases and J dropped 5; count of bases not matched to a gene: 9. CDR3 coding DNA: TGTGCCAGCTCGCCAGACAGGGGCAGGGATCAGCCCCAGCATTTT. Its protein is CASSPDRGRDQPQHF.

This clonotype was seen a few times. This rearrangement joins TRBV10-3 to TRBJ2-1; weak D call: TRBD1 (7 bases). This CDR3 comprises 14 residues. The V end was cut by 2 bases, the J end by 5 bases, with 10 bases between. Per germline, CDR1 ENHRY and CDR2 SYGVKD. The CDR3 DNA reads TGTGCCATCAGTGAGCAGGGGGGTAACAATGAGCAGTTCTTC. Residues: CAISEQGGNNEQFF.

This rearrangement joins TRBV20-1 to TRBJ1-5; 7 bases are a match to TRBD1. Germline values: CDR1 DFQATT, CDR2 SNEGSKA (reference sequence). The CDR3 is 15 residues long. Trimming removed 3 bases from V and 1 base from J; junction bases left unmatched: 6. The CDR3 bases are TGCAGTGCTAGGGACAGGCTGGGAAGCAATCAGCCCCAGCATTTT. Its translation is CSARDRLGSNQPQHF.

This clonotype appeared many times. The CDR3 DNA is TGCGCCAGCAGCTTGGAGAACAGGGGTGCAGATACGCAGTATTTT. It encodes CASSLENRGADTQYF. This chain joins TRBV5-1 and TRBJ2-3; TRBD1 aligns across 7 bases. The V segment lost 0 bases and the J segment 4 bases; nucleotides outside the gene matches: 5. CDR1 and CDR2 from the germline V gene are SGHRS and YFSETQ. The CDR3 spans 15 residues.

This clonotype was counted many times. The CDR3 coding sequence is TGTGCCAGCAGCTCATCCGGGACAATCACCGGGGAGCTGTTTTTT. This encodes CASSSSGTITGELFF. The rearrangement joins TRBV11-1 to TRBJ2-2; D possibly corresponds to TRBD1 (6 bases). This CDR3 contains 15 residues. Germline loops: CDR1 SGHAT, CDR2 FQDESV (reference sequence). V lost 4 bases, J lost 4 bases, and 13 bases lay in between.

This clonotype was detected ten times or more. The chain uses TRBV7-8 and TRBJ2-7; 11 bases line up with TRBD1. V gave up 5 bases and J gave up 4 bases; unmatched junction bases: 10. Germline CDR1 and CDR2: SGHVS and FQNEAQ. This CDR3 spans 16 amino acids. CDR3 sequence (DNA): TGTGCCAGCAGCCTCACCGGGACAGGGGGAGGGTACGAGCAGTACTTC. Translated: CASSLTGTGGGYEQYF.

This clonotype was counted at least ten times. V usage is TRBV6-1 and J usage is TRBJ1-2, with 9 bases aligning to TRBD1. J lost 5 bases, V lost 0 bases, and 10 bases had no gene match. CDR1 MNHNS and CDR2 SASEGT come from the germline V gene. CDR3 length: 17 amino acids. CDR3 coding DNA: TGTGCCAGCAGTGAAGCCGGGACAGGGCTAAGCTATTATGGCTACACCTTC. The encoded protein is CASSEAGTGLSYYGYTF.

This clonotype was detected many times. V is TRBV6-6 and J is TRBJ1-2; D uncertain. The ends were cut back, 1 base at V and 8 bases at J, with 14 bases in the middle. Germline CDR1 MNHNY, CDR2 SVGAGI (reference sequence). The CDR3 has 14 residues. The CDR3 region has the DNA TGTGCCAGCAGTTACTATCCGGGTGAATGGGGCTACACCTTC. It translates to CASSYYPGEWGYTF.

This clonotype has just a few counts. The CDR3: CASSLTGPSSGNTIYF. The CDR3 DNA sequence: TGTGCCAGCAGCTTAACAGGACCGAGCTCTGGAAACACCATATATTTT. The V and J genes are TRBV11-1 and TRBJ1-3, with D possibly matching TRBD1 (5 bases). The CDR3 contains 16 residues. The germline V gene encodes CDR1 SGHAT and CDR2 FQDESV (reference sequence). Trimming stripped 2 bases from V and 0 bases from J, with 11 bases between.